A single sample is the source of the 25 T cell receptor beta chains below, sequenced in a study of T-cell reconstitution after alpha-beta-depleted transplantation in children. Unique molecular identifiers were incorporated during preparation of the TCRbeta library. TCRdb reprocessed the PCR reads via MiXCR and lists one record per CDR3 protein. The data hold more than 90,000 distinct CDR3 sequences, with roughly 8% observed a single time. The sample here was PBMCs from the stem cell graft donor, taken from the stem cell graft. These receptor sequences come from a human donor who donated a stem cell graft to a child with congenital amegakaryocytic thrombocytopenia.

This clonotype was observed at least ten times. This chain uses TRBV28 with TRBJ1-1; D is uncertain. V shed 7 bases and J shed 5 bases, with 20 bases lying between them. CDR3 length equals 15 residues. CDR1 and CDR2 from the germline V gene are MDHEN and SYDVKM. CDR3 residues: CASTEPDSLGTEAFF. The CDR3 nucleotides read TGTGCCAGCACCGAACCCGACTCCCTGGGGACTGAAGCTTTCTTT. The full variable domain, in which reference TRBV28 and TRBJ1-1 provide the parts outside the CDR3, is DVKVTQSSRYLVKRTGEKVFLECVQDMDHENMFWYRQDPGLGLRLIYFSYDVKMKEKGDIPEGYSVSREKKERFSLILESASTNQTSMYLCASTEPDSLGTEAFFGQGTRLTVV.

This clonotype was detected ten times or more. V usage is TRBV5-1 and J usage is TRBJ2-5, with D tentatively TRBD1 or TRBD2 (5 bases each). Germline-derived CDR1 and CDR2 are SGHRS and YFSETQ. The V gene lost 2 bases and the J gene lost 1 base, with 6 bases spanning the gap. This CDR3 has 13 amino acids. The CDR3 here is CASSFGGQETQYF. DNA of the CDR3: TGCGCCAGCAGCTTTGGGGGCCAAGAGACCCAGTACTTC. The whole variable domain, remainder taken from reference TRBV5-1 and TRBJ2-5, is KAGVTQTPRYLIKTRGQQVTLSCSPISGHRSVSWYQQTPGQGLQFLFEYFSETQRNKGNFPGRFSGRQFSNSRSEMNVSTLELGDSALYLCASSFGGQETQYFGPGTRLLVL.

This clonotype has ten or more counts. The J gene is TRBJ2-7, the V gene TRBV12-3 or TRBV12-4, with D uncertain. This CDR3 region has 13 residues. V lost 3 bases, J lost 3 bases, and 9 bases lay in between. Here the CDR3 DNA reads TGTGCCAGCAGTTTTTCGGACGGCTACGAGCAGTACTTC. It encodes CASSFSDGYEQYF.

This clonotype has a count of ten or more. The CDR3 DNA reads as TGCGCCAGCAGCTTCGCAGGGGGCTACAATGAGCAGTTCTTC. Its translation is CASSFAGGYNEQFF. The V gene is TRBV5-1, the J gene TRBJ2-1; 7 nucleotides match TRBD1. Germline lookup yields CDR1 SGHRS and CDR2 YFSETQ. The length of the CDR3 is 14 residues. The trim removed 2 bases at V and 3 bases at J, leaving 2 bases unmatched.

There are many counts of this clonotype. The chain carries TRBV28 and TRBJ2-1; perhaps TRBD1 as D (5 bases). The CDR3 covers 16 residues. Trimming removed 1 base at V and 4 bases at J, with 14 bases between. Germline values: CDR1 MDHEN, CDR2 SYDVKM. The CDR3 loop is CASSLSQGRLYNEQFF. CDR3 bases: TGTGCCAGCAGTTTATCCCAGGGCAGATTATACAATGAGCAGTTCTTC. The variable domain in full, completed from reference TRBV28 and TRBJ2-1, reads DVKVTQSSRYLVKRTGEKVFLECVQDMDHENMFWYRQDPGLGLRLIYFSYDVKMKEKGDIPEGYSVSREKKERFSLILESASTNQTSMYLCASSLSQGRLYNEQFFGPGTRLTVL.

This clonotype was observed many times. The chain has TRBV20-1 and TRBJ1-6; D is possibly TRBD1 (6 bases). V lost 0 bases and J lost 6, with 9 bases in between. Germline CDR1 DFQATT, CDR2 SNEGSKA (reference sequence). The CDR3 has 14 residues. The CDR3 DNA reads TGCAGTGCTAGAGATTGGGGGGCTAATTCACCCCTCCACTTT. Amino acid sequence: CSARDWGANSPLHF.

V and J are TRBV28 and TRBJ2-6; the match to TRBD1 covers 9 bases. This CDR3 has 20 residues. The germline CDR1 and CDR2 sequences are MDHEN and SYDVKM. The ends lost 6 bases at V and 2 bases at J; junction bases unmatched: 17. In DNA form, the CDR3 reads TGTGCCAGCAGCCCCCCCCGGGACAGGGTAGTCTTGGCTGGGGCCAACGTCCTGACTTTC. This gives the protein CASSPPRDRVVLAGANVLTF.

Only a few counts were recorded for this clonotype. This rearrangement joins TRBV5-1 to TRBJ2-1; TRBD1 matches 7 bases. Germline trimming cut 2 bases from V and 2 bases from J; bases unmatched to any gene: 4. The germline V gene has CDR1 SGHRS and CDR2 YFSETQ. CDR3 length equals 15 residues. CDR3 amino acids: CASSFWQGAYNEQFF. The CDR3 DNA is TGCGCCAGCAGCTTCTGGCAGGGGGCCTACAATGAGCAGTTCTTC.

This clonotype came up many times. The chain uses TRBV20-1 and TRBJ2-3; no clear D gene. This CDR3 has 14 amino acids. Per the germline V gene, CDR1 is DFQATT and CDR2 is SNEGSKA (reference sequence). V dropped 2 bases and J dropped 0 bases, with 9 bases sitting between them. The CDR3 region is CSARRSTSTDTQYF. The CDR3 DNA sequence: TGCAGTGCTAGAAGGTCAACTAGCACAGATACGCAGTATTTT.

The sample holds a few counts of this clonotype. This rearrangement joins TRBV19 to TRBJ2-6; the D gene is possibly TRBD2 (5 bases). Germline V gene lookup returns CDR1 LNHDA and CDR2 SQIVND (reference sequence). Between the trimmed V and J ends, which lost 6 bases and 0 bases, there was a span of 6 bases. The CDR3 runs 14 residues. The CDR3 sequence: CASSRGSGANVLTF. The CDR3 nucleotides are TGTGCCAGTAGCCGGGGCTCTGGGGCCAACGTCCTGACTTTC. Looking up the rest from reference TRBV19 and TRBJ2-6 gives the full variable domain: DGGITQSPKYLFRKEGQNVTLSCEQNLNHDAMYWYRQDPGQGLRLIYYSQIVNDFQKGDIAEGYSVSREKKESFPLTVTSAQKNPTAFYLCASSRGSGANVLTFGAGSRLTVL.

This clonotype was observed a handful of times. This rearrangement joins TRBV2 to TRBJ2-7; perhaps TRBD1 as D (5 bases). Trimming left V 1 base short and J 7 bases short, with 14 bases between. CDR1 SNHLY and CDR2 FYNNEI come from the germline V gene. The CDR3 sequence is 14 residues long. Here the CDR3 reads CASSEVYRTEEQYF. The CDR3 DNA sequence: TGTGCCAGCAGTGAAGTTTACAGGACGGAAGAGCAGTACTTC.

This clonotype was observed many times. The chain is built from TRBV9 and TRBJ1-4; D is perhaps TRBD1 (5 bases). This CDR3 is built from 16 residues. V was pared by 2 bases and J by 8 bases, with 19 bases between. CDR1 SGDLS and CDR2 YYNGEE come from the germline V gene. The CDR3: CASSVSQGTEGEKLFF. The CDR3 nucleotides read TGTGCCAGCAGCGTTTCCCAAGGGACGGAAGGGGAAAAACTGTTTTTT.

In its sample, this clonotype was seen many times. The CDR3: CASSRMEGTTEAFF. CDR3 bases: TGCGCCAGCAGCCGTATGGAGGGGACCACTGAAGCTTTCTTT. This chain connects TRBV5-1 to TRBJ1-1; possible D gene TRBD1, 5 bases. The V end lost 4 bases, the J end lost 4 bases, and 14 bases lay between the germline ends. Germline V gene lookup returns CDR1 SGHRS and CDR2 YFSETQ. The CDR3 contains 14 residues. Filled out from reference TRBV5-1 and TRBJ1-1, the complete variable domain reads KAGVTQTPRYLIKTRGQQVTLSCSPISGHRSVSWYQQTPGQGLQFLFEYFSETQRNKGNFPGRFSGRQFSNSRSEMNVSTLELGDSALYLCASSRMEGTTEAFFGQGTRLTVV.

The rearrangement uses TRBV10-3 and TRBJ2-1; a weak D match, TRBD1 (6 bases). Between the trimmed V and J ends, which lost 5 bases and 8 bases, there was a span of 19 bases. Germline V gene sequence: CDR1 ENHRY, CDR2 SYGVKD. The CDR3 consists of 15 residues. CDR3 in amino acids: CAISLSRGGEDEQFF. The CDR3 bases are TGTGCCATCAGTTTATCTAGAGGGGGAGAGGATGAGCAGTTCTTC.

There are many counts of this clonotype. CDR3 in amino acids: CASSRSRESSYNEQFF. CDR3 nucleotides: TGTGCCAGCAGCCGATCTCGAGAGAGCTCCTACAATGAGCAGTTCTTC. The chain uses TRBV5-5 and TRBJ2-1; D gene unclear. The V gene's germline CDR1 is SGHKS and CDR2 YYEKEE (reference sequence). V was pared by 4 bases and J by 0 bases, with 14 bases between. The CDR3 contains 16 residues.

The sample holds many counts of this clonotype. The chain couples TRBV19 to TRBJ1-2; D perhaps matches TRBD1 (6 bases). V was shortened by 6 bases and J by 8 bases, with 22 bases between the two germline ends. Germline CDR1 and CDR2: LNHDA and SQIVND (reference sequence). The CDR3 covers 15 residues. The CDR3: CASRPFTSGAGGYTF. CDR3 coding DNA: TGTGCCAGTAGGCCCTTCACATCGGGGGCCGGAGGCTACACCTTC.

This clonotype was detected many times. V gene TRBV20-1 combines with J gene TRBJ2-7; D is perhaps TRBD2 (6 bases). Germline V lookup: CDR1 DFQATT, CDR2 SNEGSKA (reference sequence). This CDR3 is 13 amino acids long. Trimming took off 4 bases at V and 4 bases at J, with 14 bases between the two ends. The DNA for the CDR3 is TGCAGTGCTACCGCAGGGACTCAATACGAGCAGTACTTC. It yields the protein CSATAGTQYEQYF.

This clonotype has ten or more counts. The gene calls are TRBV28 and TRBJ2-4; D possibly matches TRBD1 or TRBD2 (5 bases each). This CDR3 spans 15 amino acids. Germline V gene lookup returns CDR1 MDHEN and CDR2 SYDVKM. Trimming stripped 2 bases from V and 1 base from J, with 9 bases between. CDR3 amino acids: CASSLGGHAKNIQYF. CDR3 sequence (DNA): TGTGCCAGCAGTTTAGGGGGTCACGCCAAAAACATTCAGTACTTC.

At least ten counts were recorded for this clonotype. This sequence joins TRBV7-9 and TRBJ2-1, with TRBD1 matching 9 bases. The V and J ends lost 4 bases and 8 bases, in that order; junction bases with no gene match: 9. The CDR3 is 15 amino acids. In germline, CDR1 is SEHNR, CDR2 FQNEAQ (reference sequence). The CDR3 DNA is TGTGCCAGCAGCTCGACTTCCGGGACAGGGCATGAGCAGTTCTTC. It yields the protein CASSSTSGTGHEQFF.

This clonotype appeared many times. The V and J genes are TRBV10-3 and TRBJ1-1; tentative D call: TRBD1 (6 bases). CDR1 and CDR2 from the germline V gene are ENHRY and SYGVKD. The CDR3 has 12 residues. The V end was cut by 3 bases, the J end by 12 bases, with 14 bases between. The CDR3 DNA is TGTGCCATCAGTGAAATAGGACAGCTCACTTTCTTT. Translating gives CAISEIGQLTFF.

This clonotype has a count of ten or more. This chain links TRBV6-5 with TRBJ2-3, with a weak D call TRBD1 (6 bases). Trimming shortened V by 9 bases and J by 3 bases, and 7 bases separated the two germline ends. Germline V gene sequence: CDR1 MNHEY, CDR2 SVGAGI. This CDR3 contains 11 residues. The CDR3, as DNA: TGTGCCAGTGGACAGACAGATACGCAGTATTTT. Protein product: CASGQTDTQYF.

The J gene is TRBJ2-7, the V gene TRBV20-1, with TRBD1 matching 8 bases. Germline CDR1 and CDR2: DFQATT and SNEGSKA (reference sequence). V gave up 8 bases and J gave up 9 bases; unmatched junction bases: 12. The CDR3 sequence is 12 residues long. CDR3: CSSRDRTLRQYF. CDR3 coding DNA: TGCAGTTCTCGGGACAGGACCCTAAGGCAGTACTTC.

This clonotype showed up many times. The rearrangement uses TRBV5-1 and TRBJ2-5; maybe TRBD1 (6 bases). The CDR3 sequence is 15 residues long. Trimming pared 2 bases from V and 7 bases from J, leaving 18 bases between. Germline CDR1 is SGHRS and CDR2 is YFSETQ. CDR3 in amino acids: CASSFTNDRSRTQYF. For the CDR3, the DNA is TGCGCCAGCAGCTTCACCAACGACAGGTCGAGGACCCAGTACTTC.

At least ten counts were recorded for this clonotype. V usage is TRBV5-1 and J usage is TRBJ1-3; maybe TRBD1 (5 bases). Germline V gives CDR1 SGHRS, CDR2 YFSETQ. CDR3 length: 15 residues. V dropped 3 bases and J dropped 8 bases, with 18 bases sitting between them. CDR3 protein: CASSSEATAGDTIYF. CDR3 coding DNA: TGCGCCAGCAGCTCTGAGGCAACAGCGGGGGACACCATATATTTT. Full variable domain (missing parts from reference TRBV5-1 and TRBJ1-3): KAGVTQTPRYLIKTRGQQVTLSCSPISGHRSVSWYQQTPGQGLQFLFEYFSETQRNKGNFPGRFSGRQFSNSRSEMNVSTLELGDSALYLCASSSEATAGDTIYFGEGSWLTVV.

This clonotype was counted ten times or more. The rearrangement links TRBV20-1 to TRBJ2-2; TRBD2 aligns across 9 bases. The V and J ends lost 1 base and 5 bases, in that order; junction bases with no gene match: 8. CDR3 length: 16 amino acids. The germline CDR1 and CDR2 sequences are DFQATT and SNEGSKA (reference sequence). CDR3 DNA: TGCAGTGCTAGAGCCACAGCGGGAGGATCAACCGGGGAGCTGTTTTTT. Translating it yields CSARATAGGSTGELFF.